Listed below are T cell receptor beta chains from one sample, sequenced in a study of PD-1 blockade in classical Hodgkin lymphoma. Method: immunoSEQ multiplex PCR; TCRdb's copy keeps in-frame clones and lacks some. The table has 55,000 to 75,000 clones, over 70% seen once. The material sequenced was peripheral blood mononuclear cells (PBMCs), taken before the second cycle of nivolumab. Every receptor here comes from a human donor with classical Hodgkin lymphoma. Both conserved end residues are part of each CDR3. Size is omitted from some rows. Given values are once, few, many or a class for expanded clones.

clone size: .
V gene: TRBV6-5
J gene: TRBJ2-7
CDR3 protein: CASSYGLAGGQYF

clone size: once
V gene: TRBV7-3
J gene: TRBJ2-1
CDR3 protein: CASSYGGHDEQFF

clone size: .
V gene: TRBV5-1
J gene: TRBJ2-1
CDR3 protein: CASSPTGLAYEQFF

clone size: .
V gene: TRBV10-3
J gene: TRBJ1-5
CDR3 protein: CAISEPEKTGQDQPQHF

clone size: .
V gene: TRBV6-1
J gene: TRBJ1-1
CDR3 protein: CASSETLNTEAFF

clone size: .
V gene: TRBV29-1
J gene: TRBJ2-7
CDR3 protein: CSVAFGTGISVEYF

clone size: few
V gene: TRBV27
J gene: TRBJ1-5
CDR3 protein: CASSLGQKYQPQHF

clone size: many
V gene: TRBV28
J gene: TRBJ1-2
CDR3 protein: CASSLVGRPYGYTF

clone size: .
V gene: TRBV19
J gene: TRBJ2-1
CDR3 protein: CASSIHGTSGGFEQFF

clone size: .
V gene: TRBV27
J gene: TRBJ1-1
CDR3 protein: CASSFNFVNTEAFF

clone size: .
V gene: TRBV30
J gene: TRBJ1-4
CDR3 protein: CAWGGQPGEKLFF

clone size: once
V gene: TRBV27
J gene: TRBJ2-6
CDR3 protein: CASSTRGDRANVLTF

clone size: .
V gene: TRBV4-1
J gene: TRBJ1-1
CDR3 protein: CASSHAGQGDTEAFF

clone size: .
V gene: TRBV10-3
J gene: TRBJ1-1
CDR3 protein: CAISESYTGAFF

clone size: .
V gene: TRBV19
J gene: TRBJ1-5
CDR3 protein: CASSQGQGGQPQHF

clone size: .
V gene: TRBV11-2
J gene: TRBJ1-1
CDR3 protein: CASSFSLDRAAMNTEAFF

clone size: .
V gene: TRBV20-1
J gene: TRBJ2-3
CDR3 protein: CSAHHADTQYF

clone size: .
V gene: TRBV6-1
J gene: TRBJ1-1
CDR3 protein: CATDGQMNTEAFF

clone size: .
V gene: TRBV7-3
J gene: TRBJ2-1
CDR3 protein: CASSALGGGAQGEEQFF

clone size: .
V gene: TRBV6-4
J gene: TRBJ2-5
CDR3 protein: CASSPSAGPEETQYF

clone size: .
V gene: TRBV4-1
J gene: TRBJ2-5
CDR3 protein: CASSQEATSGPQETQYF

clone size: .
V gene: TRBV7-9
J gene: TRBJ1-1
CDR3 protein: CASSLDMNTEAFF

clone size: .
V gene: TRBV6-5
J gene: TRBJ1-2
CDR3 protein: CASSYSSGGGNYGYTF

clone size: .
V gene: TRBV7-4
J gene: TRBJ2-7
CDR3 protein: CASSSGRTSELKYYEQYF

clone size: once
V gene: TRBV9
J gene: TRBJ1-6
CDR3 protein: CASSVAQGWDSPLHF

clone size: .
V gene: TRBV27
J gene: TRBJ2-7
CDR3 protein: CASSGGTIGFYEQYF

clone size: .
V gene: TRBV7-9
J gene: TRBJ2-7
CDR3 protein: CASSLATGPLRLYEQYF

clone size: few
V gene: TRBV19
J gene: TRBJ1-1
CDR3 protein: CASSSREDTEAFF

clone size: .
V gene: TRBV2
J gene: TRBJ1-2
CDR3 protein: CASSAAEGYGYTF

clone size: .
V gene: TRBV2
J gene: TRBJ2-2
CDR3 protein: CASSWMDSAGELFF

clone size: .
V gene: TRBV7-7
J gene: TRBJ2-1
CDR3 protein: CASSPITRGHNEQFF

clone size: .
V gene: TRBV7-3
J gene: TRBJ2-3
CDR3 protein: CASSPGQGSDTQYF

clone size: .
V gene: TRBV11-2
J gene: TRBJ2-5
CDR3 protein: CASSFQGSQETQYF

clone size: .
V gene: TRBV27
J gene: TRBJ1-5
CDR3 protein: CASSFGDSNQPQHF

clone size: few
V gene: TRBV30
J gene: TRBJ1-6
CDR3 protein: CAWSSTPWTDRGSSYNSPLHF

clone size: .
V gene: TRBV4-1
J gene: TRBJ1-1
CDR3 protein: CASSQGVVSGGGLKAFF

clone size: once
V gene: TRBV7-3
J gene: TRBJ2-1
CDR3 protein: CASSLRLAGVDEQFF

clone size: few
V gene: TRBV18
J gene: TRBJ1-6
CDR3 protein: CASSPGPPVNSPLHF

clone size: .
V gene: TRBV5-6
J gene: TRBJ2-3
CDR3 protein: CASSSLTTSTDTQYF

clone size: .
V gene: TRBV4-2
J gene: TRBJ1-3
CDR3 protein: CASSLAPRDRAAGNTIYF